The rows below give T cell receptor beta chains drawn from one sample of a study of cytomegalovirus exposure and HLA in healthy donors. Repertoires were generated with immunoSEQ multiplex PCR, while TCRdb's copy carries only in-frame clones and drops some. The data show approximately 150,000 clones, approximately 80% seen once. The sample taken for sequencing was PBMCs. Receptors were obtained from a woman aged 40 to 55 in good health and CMV-seropositive. CDR3s include the opening cysteine and the closing phenylalanine or tryptophan.

j_call v_call cdr3_aa
TRBJ1-1 TRBV6-1 CASSFGDRAREAFF
TRBJ1-2 TRBV7-9 CASSRATGVYGYTF
TRBJ2-7 TRBV13 CASSLNPYEQYF
TRBJ2-7 TRBV6-5 CASSYSSGYNEQYF
TRBJ2-7 TRBV27 CASSFATSGSLYEQYF
TRBJ2-1 TRBV5-1 CASSQGTGDNEQFF
TRBJ1-2 TRBV5-1 CASSLAQGEGYTF
TRBJ2-5 TRBV30 CACTGGDQETQYF
TRBJ2-5 TRBV5-1 CASSLWAGQETQYF
TRBJ2-7 TRBV6-1 CASKQLAGPYEQYF
TRBJ2-1 TRBV14 CASSPVLRANEQFF
TRBJ2-3 TRBV6-1 CASSGDFRDTQYF
TRBJ2-5 TRBV6-1 CASSDYTGTSGQETQYF
TRBJ2-1 TRBV7-8 CASTSFGGEVYNEQFF
TRBJ2-7 TRBV7-6 CASSSQTGIYEQYF
TRBJ2-1 TRBV11-1 CASSVRTSEDEQFF
TRBJ2-7 TRBV10-3 CAISGWTGSDYRGQYF
TRBJ1-1 TRBV18 CASSPVQGAHFEAFF
TRBJ1-3 TRBV6-8 CASSTVKSSSGNTIYF
TRBJ2-3 TRBV5-4 CASRGREGTDTQYF
TRBJ2-1 TRBV29-1 CSVGTVGDNEQFF
TRBJ2-3 TRBV29-1 CSVEGSGGGTDTQYF
TRBJ2-1 TRBV4-1 CASSQGREGHEQFF
TRBJ2-7 TRBV29-1 CSVVEQGTYEQYF
TRBJ2-1 TRBV2 CASIRTSGHNEQFF
TRBJ2-7 TRBV6-6 CASSYSGDYEQYF
TRBJ1-1 TRBV5-1 CASSLALQGTEAFF
TRBJ2-7 TRBV29-1 CSASQGLPYEQYF
TRBJ2-3 TRBV29-1 CSVEDPLAGTDTQYF
TRBJ2-7 TRBV6-6 CAGSHGGGRNEQYF
TRBJ1-5 TRBV6-5 CASLTTGARQPQHF
TRBJ2-1 TRBV11-1 CASSQTGDNSEQFF
TRBJ1-5 TRBV7-8 CASSLTQGNQPQHF
TRBJ2-6 TRBV15 CATSRGAYVLTF
TRBJ1-5 TRBV2 CASSEAPTAQHF
TRBJ2-3 TRBV13 CASSPPGADTQYF
TRBJ2-3 TRBV6-6 CASGDRGDTQYF
TRBJ2-7 TRBV7-8 CASSLGPGRGEQYF
TRBJ1-6 TRBV2 CAGGGERNSPLHF
TRBJ1-4 TRBV5-1 CASSRQGNWHEKLFF
- TRBV15 CATSKGRTGGFSYEQYF
TRBJ2-7 TRBV28 CASSTPDYLSYEQYF
TRBJ2-5 TRBV9 CASSVGRSEEETQYF
TRBJ2-5 TRBV4-2 CASSRTSGMQETQYF
TRBJ2-6 TRBV5-1 CASSAQGGTGANVLTF
TRBJ1-4 TRBV19 CASSLQGSLSKLFF
TRBJ2-5 TRBV2 CASMTGQETQYF
TRBJ2-3 TRBV28 CASSPTPYTQYF
TRBJ2-1 TRBV7-9 CASSALSKPSYNEQFF
TRBJ1-6 TRBV10-3 CAISDTLYSYNSPLHF
TRBJ1-3 TRBV5-1 CASSSGQGSDTIYF
TRBJ2-3 TRBV27 CASSPVGGTDTQYF